This entry lists 30 T cell receptor beta chains sequenced from one sample in a study of blood T cell repertoires in COVID-19. Clones were sequenced by immunoSEQ multiplex PCR, and TCRdb holds only the in-frame ones, with some missing. The table has about 94,000 clones, around two thirds seen once; the top ten hold 3% to 4%. Sequenced input: peripheral blood. Receptors were obtained from a man between 65 and 80 years old with COVID-19, enrolled during active disease.

The J gene is TRBJ2-5, the V gene TRBV23-1; 9 bases match TRBD2. TRBV23-1 is noted as an ORF with a role that remains uncertain. The CDR3 totals 16 residues. With V trimmed by 3 bases and J by 5 bases, 10 bases remained unmatched. The CDR3 protein is CASSQLCGRARETQYF. CDR3 DNA: TGCGCCAGCAGTCAGTTATGCGGGAGGGCCAGGGAGACCCAGTACTTC.

The chain joins TRBV6-6 to TRBJ1-5; the D is unclear. V was cut by 4 bases and J by 6 bases, with 19 bases left in between. The CDR3 length is 16 residues. CDR1 MNHNY and CDR2 SVGAGI come from the germline V gene (reference sequence). Here the CDR3 DNA reads TGTGCCAGCAGTTCCGAGGTCCAGGCTGGGAGTCAGCCCCAGCATTTT. Protein product: CASSSEVQAGSQPQHF.

This chain links TRBV4-2 with TRBJ2-3; no reliable D call. Trimming removed 0 bases at V and 5 bases at J, with 9 bases between. CDR1 and CDR2 (germline): LGHNA, YNFKEQ. The CDR3 is 14 residues long. The CDR3 region is CASSQDQVGDTQYF. The CDR3 DNA follows: TGTGCCAGCAGCCAAGATCAAGTCGGAGATACGCAGTATTTT.

The chain combines TRBV5-4 with TRBJ1-1; D is unclear. This CDR3 comprises 14 residues. CDR1 SGHNT and CDR2 YYREEE come from the germline V gene (reference sequence). V was cut by 7 bases and J by 5 bases, with 18 bases left in between. CDR3 amino acids: CASSQPQRETEAFF. The CDR3 DNA sequence: TGTGCCAGCTCCCAGCCGCAGAGGGAGACTGAAGCTTTCTTT.

The genes are TRBV10-3 and TRBJ1-4; D unclear. The CDR3 has 14 amino acids. Germline CDR1 and CDR2: ENHRY and SYGVKD. The germline V and J ends were trimmed by 10 bases and 3 bases, with 15 bases remaining between them. In DNA form, the CDR3 reads TGTGCCAACCAAAGTAGATCGGCTAATGAAAAACTGTTTTTT. Translated: CANQSRSANEKLFF.

The rearrangement links TRBV19 to TRBJ2-4; the D is unclear. The CDR3 loop spans 15 amino acids. Germline-derived CDR1 and CDR2 are LNHDA and SQIVND (reference sequence). Trimming pared 6 bases from V and 0 bases from J, leaving 12 bases between. CDR3 nucleotide sequence: TGTGCCAGTAGGCAGTTGTCGGGAGCCAAAAACATTCAGTACTTC. This encodes CASRQLSGAKNIQYF.

This clone was detected a few times. The V gene is TRBV27, the J gene TRBJ1-2; TRBD1 matches 7 bases. V dropped 0 bases and J dropped 0; count of bases not matched to a gene: 1. CDR3 length: 15 residues. Germline V lookup: CDR1 MNHEY, CDR2 SMNVEV (reference sequence). In nucleotides, the CDR3 is TGTGCCAGCAGTTTATCAGGGGGCACTAACTATGGCTACACCTTC. It encodes CASSLSGGTNYGYTF.

The CDR3 DNA reads as TGCAGCGGCTCGGGCACGGGGTATGGCTACACCTTC. This sequence encodes CSGSGTGYGYTF. This chain uses TRBV29-1 with TRBJ1-2; D remains ambiguous. The V gene's germline CDR1 is SQVTM and CDR2 ANQGSEA. The CDR3 totals 12 residues. V lost 7 bases to trimming and J lost 5 bases, with 14 bases between them.

V is TRBV9 and J is TRBJ2-7; 8 nucleotides match TRBD2. CDR3 size: 15 residues. Germline V lookup: CDR1 SGDLS, CDR2 YYNGEE. The junction had 10 bases not matched to a gene; V was cut back by 4 bases and J by 4 bases. CDR3 DNA sequence: TGTGCCAGCAGCCCGGGGGGGGAGAACTCTTACGAGCAGTACTTC. Protein sequence: CASSPGGENSYEQYF. The full variable domain, completed using reference TRBV9 and TRBJ2-7, is DSGVTQTPKHLITATGQRVTLRCSPRSGDLSVYWYQQSLDQGLQFLIQYYNGEERAKGNILERFSAQQFPDLHSELNLSSLELGDSALYFCASSPGGENSYEQYFGPGTRLTVT.

This clone turned up a few times. V and J are TRBV7-2 and TRBJ1-2; D is undetermined. V lost 4 bases and J 7 bases, leaving 16 bases between the germline ends. In germline, CDR1 is SGHTA, CDR2 FQGNSA. This CDR3 comprises 14 residues. CDR3 amino acids: CASSSIDSVGGYTF. DNA for the CDR3: TGTGCCAGCAGCTCAATTGACTCGGTCGGTGGCTACACCTTC. Full variable domain (remainder filled in from reference TRBV7-2 and TRBJ1-2): GAGVSQSPSNKVTEKGKDVELRCDPISGHTALYWYRQSLGQGLEFLIYFQGNSAPDKSGLPSDRFSAERTGGSVSTLTIQRTQQEDSAVYLCASSSIDSVGGYTFGSGTRLTVV.

This chain links TRBV27 with TRBJ2-3; no clear D. Trimming left V 5 bases short and J 0 bases short, with 15 bases between. Germline assignment: CDR1 MNHEY and CDR2 SMNVEV (reference sequence). CDR3 length equals 16 residues. CDR3 loop: CASSPSWVGSTDTQYF. The CDR3 nucleotides are TGTGCCAGCAGTCCCTCGTGGGTCGGGAGCACAGATACGCAGTATTTT.

The V and J genes are TRBV13 and TRBJ1-2, with D possibly being TRBD1 (5 bases). Trimming left V 2 bases short and J 4 bases short, with 11 bases between. This CDR3 has 14 amino acids. Per germline, CDR1 PRHDT and CDR2 FYEKMQ (reference sequence). As DNA, the CDR3 is TGTGCCAGCAGCTTATCCGGGGACTTCTATGGCTACACCTTC. It encodes CASSLSGDFYGYTF.

This CDR3 reads CASSQDHADYSNQPQHF. CDR3 in DNA: TGTGCCAGCAGCCAAGATCATGCGGATTATAGCAATCAGCCCCAGCATTTT. The chain joins TRBV4-2 to TRBJ1-5; D remains unclear. Trimming stripped 0 bases from V and 0 bases from J, with 12 bases between. The CDR3 contains 17 residues. Germline CDR1 and CDR2: LGHNA and YNFKEQ.

This chain uses TRBV11-2 with TRBJ2-1; D gene uncertain. CDR3 length: 15 amino acids. The V and J ends lost 0 bases and 4 bases respectively, with 10 bases between them. Germline lookup yields CDR1 SGHAT and CDR2 FQNNGV. The CDR3 DNA sequence: TGTGCCAGCAGCTTAGAGGCCAACCCATACAATGAGCAGTTCTTC. Encoded protein: CASSLEANPYNEQFF. The full variable domain, with the rest looked up from reference TRBV11-2 and TRBJ2-1, is EAGVAQSPRYKIIEKRQSVAFWCNPISGHATLYWYQQILGQGPKLLIQFQNNGVVDDSQLPKDRFSAERLKGVDSTLKIQPAKLEDSAVYLCASSLEANPYNEQFFGPGTRLTVL.

This clone occurred many times. The V and J genes are TRBV11-2 and TRBJ2-1; D not resolved. CDR3 size: 14 residues. The V and J ends lost 1 base and 4 bases respectively, with 8 bases between them. Germline-derived CDR1 and CDR2 are SGHAT and FQNNGV. This CDR3 reads CASSLGGDYNEQFF. The DNA of the CDR3 is TGTGCCAGCAGCTTAGGCGGAGATTACAATGAGCAGTTCTTC.

This clone was seen a handful of times. The V and J genes are TRBV19 and TRBJ2-7; 8 positions match TRBD1. The length of the CDR3 is 14 residues. The V gene's germline CDR1 is LNHDA and CDR2 SQIVND (reference sequence). V was pared by 7 bases and J by 7 bases, with 12 bases of the junction left unmatched. Written as DNA, the CDR3 is TGTGCCAGTACCTCCGGTGACAGGGGCTGGGAGCAGTACTTC. Residues: CASTSGDRGWEQYF.

CDR3 nucleotide sequence: TGTGCCACCAGCCCAGGGGCGGACTATGGCTACACCTTC. Translated, it gives CATSPGADYGYTF. This sequence joins TRBV15 and TRBJ1-2; weak D call: TRBD1 (6 bases). CDR3 size: 13 residues. The germline V and J ends were trimmed by 5 bases and 3 bases, with 10 bases remaining between them. The germline V gene encodes CDR1 LNHNV and CDR2 YYDKDF (reference sequence).

The chain combines TRBV27 with TRBJ1-1; 9 nucleotides align to TRBD1. This CDR3 comprises 14 residues. From germline, CDR1 is MNHEY and CDR2 SMNVEV (reference sequence). Trimming cost V 3 bases and J 4 bases; bases outside gene matches: 3. The CDR3 bases are TGTGCCAGCAGTTTTCTACAGGGGGCCACTGAAGCTTTCTTT. This codes for CASSFLQGATEAFF.

The genes are TRBV10-3 and TRBJ1-6; D gene uncertain. Germline V lookup: CDR1 ENHRY, CDR2 SYGVKD. CDR3 size: 13 residues. The ends were cut back, 4 bases at V and 8 bases at J, with 9 bases in the middle. CDR3 DNA sequence: TGTGCCATCAGTGGATACGGGGATTCACCCCTCCACTTT. The encoded protein is CAISGYGDSPLHF.

The chain carries TRBV28 and TRBJ1-5, with unresolved D. The V and J ends lost 6 bases and 4 bases respectively, with 16 bases between them. The germline CDR1 and CDR2 sequences are MDHEN and SYDVKM. CDR3 length equals 15 residues. CDR3 region: CASSPGPSGNQPQHF. CDR3 coding DNA: TGTGCCAGCAGCCCCGGGCCAAGCGGAAATCAGCCCCAGCATTTT.

This chain connects TRBV27 to TRBJ1-1; possibly TRBD1 for D (6 bases). This CDR3 contains 13 residues. Trimming removed 3 bases from V and 3 bases from J, with 8 bases in between. Germline lookup yields CDR1 MNHEY and CDR2 SMNVEV (reference sequence). The CDR3 sequence is CASSFGGDTEAFF. The DNA for the CDR3 is TGTGCCAGCAGTTTTGGGGGCGACACTGAAGCTTTCTTT.

This chain links TRBV7-2 with TRBJ2-7; 10 nucleotides line up with TRBD1. The CDR3 sequence is 14 residues long. V shed 3 bases and J 2 bases; nucleotides not matched to a gene: 1. The germline CDR1 and CDR2 sequences are SGHTA and FQGNSA. The CDR3 DNA reads TGTGCCAGCAGCTTCGGGACAGGGGCCTACGAGCAGTACTTC. This codes for CASSFGTGAYEQYF.

There are a few counts of this clone. This rearrangement joins TRBV11-2 to TRBJ1-1, with D unresolved. The CDR3 length is 16 residues. Trimming took off 0 bases at V and 2 bases at J, with 13 bases between the two ends. CDR1 and CDR2 from the germline V gene are SGHAT and FQNNGV. CDR3 coding DNA: TGTGCCAGCAGCTTAGATTCGGGGTTGATAAACACTGAAGCTTTCTTT. This codes for CASSLDSGLINTEAFF.

V and J are TRBV6-6 and TRBJ2-3; 9 positions match TRBD2. The CDR3 loop spans 14 amino acids. Trimming at V came to 8 bases and at J to 0 bases, leaving 3 bases not matched to a gene. In germline, CDR1 is MNHNY, CDR2 SVGAGI (reference sequence). The CDR3 here is CASRLAASTDTQYF. CDR3 nucleotides: TGTGCCAGCCGACTAGCGGCAAGCACAGATACGCAGTATTTT.

This rearrangement joins TRBV30 to TRBJ1-4; TRBD1 might be the D (5 bases). The V end lost 1 base, the J end lost 4 bases, and 13 bases lay between the germline ends. Per germline, CDR1 GTSNPN and CDR2 SVGIG (reference sequence). The CDR3 is 15 amino acids. The CDR3 DNA reads as TGTGCCTGGAGTGCTTTGGGGGACTTTAATGAAAAACTGTTTTTT. Translation: CAWSALGDFNEKLFF.

The rearrangement uses TRBV9 and TRBJ2-7; D remains ambiguous. This CDR3 is built from 13 residues. The germline V and J ends were trimmed by 0 bases and 6 bases, with 10 bases remaining between them. Germline V gene lookup returns CDR1 SGDLS and CDR2 YYNGEE. CDR3 in amino acids: CASSVGSQLEQYF. The DNA of the CDR3 is TGTGCCAGCAGCGTAGGAAGCCAACTCGAGCAGTACTTC.

This clone was recorded a few times. The V and J genes are TRBV28 and TRBJ2-7; 9 bases line up with TRBD2. This CDR3 spans 14 amino acids. Germline V gives CDR1 MDHEN, CDR2 SYDVKM. Trimming at V came to 6 bases and at J to 8 bases, leaving 11 bases not matched to a gene. Here the CDR3 reads CASSLTSGAVQQYF. As DNA, the CDR3 is TGTGCCAGCAGCCTGACTAGCGGAGCCGTCCAGCAGTACTTC.

This clone was seen at least ten times. The chain couples TRBV5-1 to TRBJ2-4, with 12 bases matching TRBD2. Germline CDR1 SGHRS, CDR2 YFSETQ. This CDR3 spans 14 amino acids. Trimming cost V 3 bases and J 7 bases; bases outside gene matches: 2. CDR3 sequence reads: CASSSSGRGNIQYF. The CDR3 nucleotides are TGCGCCAGCAGCTCTAGCGGGAGGGGGAACATTCAGTACTTC.

The sample holds a few counts of this clone. The gene calls are TRBV7-9 and TRBJ1-2, with D unclear. The CDR3 spans 17 residues. Trimming pared 1 base from V and 1 base from J, leaving 16 bases between. Germline V gives CDR1 SEHNR, CDR2 FQNEAQ (reference sequence). The CDR3 reads CASSLVSRPRHNYGYTF. The CDR3 DNA reads as TGTGCCAGCAGCTTAGTTTCCAGGCCGCGACATAACTATGGCTACACCTTC.

The chain employs TRBV28 and TRBJ1-3; D not resolved. Trimming stripped 8 bases from V and 3 bases from J, with 20 bases between. This CDR3 is 16 amino acids long. Looked up from germline, CDR1 is MDHEN and CDR2 is SYDVKM. CDR3 sequence: CASFTPSSGIGNTIYF. The CDR3 bases are TGTGCCAGCTTTACCCCATCTTCGGGAATTGGAAACACCATATATTTT.